This T cell receptor beta chain derives from a study of T-cell memory formation after mild COVID-19. V was trimmed by 4 bases and J by 0 bases, leaving 5 bases between them. This CDR3 has 13 residues. Germline values: CDR1 SGHRS, CDR2 YFSETQ. MiXCR, run by TCRdb on the 5' RACE reads, gives a single entry per CDR3 protein. The table has approximately 50,000 distinct CDR3 sequences, approximately 9.1% seen once. V usage is TRBV5-1 and J usage is TRBJ2-1; D not certain. Sequences were obtained from PBMCs or a T cell subset sorted from them (not recorded which). The sequence was collected from an adult woman who had mild COVID-19 (a few samples of this study predate the infection). Cell type and time point are not known. DNA of the CDR3: TGCGCCAGCAGCCCCCGCTCCTACAATGAGCAGTTCTTC. It yields the protein CASSPRSYNEQFF.